This T cell receptor beta chain was found in a study of blood T cell repertoires in COVID-19. Whole-study context: Specimens from acute and convalescent COVID-19 originated in the United States, Italy and Spain. Sample material is recorded as cDNA or gDNA derived from T cells, B-cell-depleted T cells, or PBMCs.

Generated by immunoSEQ multiplex PCR, the TCRdb table keeps only in-frame clones and is missing some. The sample carries roughly 310,000 clones, around 87% recorded once. Germline trimming cut 4 bases from V and 2 bases from J; bases unmatched to any gene: 6. CDR3 length: 15 residues. In germline, CDR1 is SGHKS, CDR2 YYEKEE (reference sequence). This receptor was identified in a woman aged 50 to 60 with active or convalescent COVID-19. Specimen: peripheral blood. The rearrangement uses TRBV5-5 and TRBJ1-2; TRBD1 aligns across 9 bases. The CDR3 DNA sequence: TGTGCCAGCAGCACACAGGGGGCGTCCAACTATGGCTACACCTTC. Translated: CASSTQGASNYGYTF.